This T cell receptor beta chain was recovered during a study of CD8+CD57+ T cells in acquired aplastic anemia. For the study at large: Sorted CD4+ and CD8+ cells gave a mean 3.2 ug DNA, range about 0.19 to 27.4 ug.

V was clipped by 4 bases and J by 4 bases, with 19 bases between them. Germline CDR1 SGDLS, CDR2 YYNGEE. The CDR3 totals 16 residues. A few counts support this clonotype. CD8+CD57+ cell expansion had been shown by flow cytometry in patients chosen for sequencing. Genomic DNA, serving as template, underwent TCR beta VDJ and CDR3 profiling. TCRdb re-called the reads with MiXCR, one entry per CDR3 protein. The sample lists a few hundred thousand distinct CDR3 sequences; under 40% were seen once. The sequenced sample consisted of sorted CD4+, CD8+, or CD8+CD57+ T cells (not recorded which) from PBMCs. The sequence was collected from a human donor with aplastic anemia. The chain has TRBV9 and TRBJ2-3; D is perhaps TRBD2 (5 bases). The CDR3 spells CASSSREPLGADTQYF. The CDR3 DNA reads as TGTGCCAGCAGCTCGAGGGAGCCACTAGGCGCAGATACGCAGTATTTT.